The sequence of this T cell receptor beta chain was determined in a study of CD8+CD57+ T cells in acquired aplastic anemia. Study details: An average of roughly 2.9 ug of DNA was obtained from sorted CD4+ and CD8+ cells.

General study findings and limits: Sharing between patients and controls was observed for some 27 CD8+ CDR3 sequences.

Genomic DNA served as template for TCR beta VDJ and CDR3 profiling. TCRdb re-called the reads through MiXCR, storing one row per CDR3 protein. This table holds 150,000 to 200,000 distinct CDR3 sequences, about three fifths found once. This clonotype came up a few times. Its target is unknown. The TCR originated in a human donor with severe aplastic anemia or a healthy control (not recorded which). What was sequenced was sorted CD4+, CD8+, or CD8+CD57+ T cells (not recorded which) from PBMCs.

The CDR3 nucleotides read TGTGCCAGCAGTTACAGCGGAACCTCGGCGGGAGGAGTGGAGACCCAGTACTTC. Translating it yields CASSYSGTSAGGVETQYF. The J gene is TRBJ2-5, the V gene TRBV6-5; 8 bases fit TRBD2. The germline gives CDR1 MNHEY, CDR2 SVGAGI. The V segment lost 2 bases and the J segment 5 bases; nucleotides outside the gene matches: 16. This CDR3 has 18 amino acids.